The source of this TCR beta chain is a study of blood T cell repertoires in COVID-19. The overall study: Italy, Spain and the United States were the sources of the convalescent and acute COVID-19 samples. Sample material is recorded as cDNA or gDNA derived from T cells, B-cell-depleted T cells, or PBMCs.

The CDR3 covers 17 residues. Unmatched junction bases numbered 8, after V lost 3 bases and J lost 5 bases. The germline V gene encodes CDR1 KGHDR and CDR2 SFDVKD. Per the original data handling: Counts of nucleated cells, estimated from reference gene primer amplification, were obtained. The assay was immunoSEQ multiplex PCR, and TCRdb's table has in-frame clones only and misses some. From that table come the V and J calls and clone size; the DNA was used to work out D and trimming. The data show around 110,000 clones, approximately 88% seen once. This clone has only one observation. The TCR comes from a human donor in a cohort sampled during active COVID-19. The material sequenced was peripheral blood. The chain employs TRBV24-1 and TRBJ2-2, with 10 positions matching TRBD1. In DNA form, the CDR3 reads TGTGCCACCAGTGATCCGACAGGGGGCGCCCGGACCGGGGAGCTGTTTTTT. Amino acids: CATSDPTGGARTGELFF.